The TCR beta chain described here comes from a study of CD8 T cells in ankylosing spondylitis. Findings and limits, study-wide: Clones that were linked to disease were CD8+ and were relatively rare in peripheral blood. Disease-linked clones reportedly concentrated significantly in matched ankylosing spondylitis synovial fluid. Existing reports had already noted some motif variants in reactive arthritis synovial fluid and blood. Characteristic of ankylosing spondylitis blood, it appeared, was a TCR beta motif comprising 7 to 9 highly homologous variants.

Germline V gene lookup returns CDR1 SGHAT and CDR2 FQNNGV. The CDR3 is 18 residues long. V dropped 4 bases and J dropped 1 base, with 20 bases sitting between them. MiXCR, applied by TCRdb to the 5' RACE reads, yields one record per CDR3 protein. The repertoire has about 240,000 distinct CDR3 sequences, 8% to 9.5% of them found once; the top ten carry under 7.5%. Details on this clonotype: The antigen is unknown.

The rearrangement uses TRBV11-2 and TRBJ2-1, with a possible D match to TRBD2 (6 bases). Material for sequencing was blood, either unsorted or a sorted T cell fraction (not recorded which). This receptor was identified in a male donor with ankylosing spondylitis or in good health (not recorded which). Written as DNA, the CDR3 is TGTGCCAGCAGCTCCGCCCCGGTAGCGGTGGTGTCCTACAATGAGCAGTTCTTC. Translating it yields CASSSAPVAVVSYNEQFF.